This T cell receptor beta chain was sequenced during a study of memory CD8 T cells in hepatitis C reinfection. The CDR3 sequence is 12 residues long. Per germline, CDR1 SGHRS and CDR2 YFSETQ. V dropped 4 bases and J dropped 8 bases, with 10 bases sitting between them. TCRdb keeps only in-frame clones here, not all; method: immunoSEQ multiplex PCR. This repertoire shows tens of thousands of clones, 89% found once; its top ten account for 0.9% to 1.1%. As to time point: pre-reinfection, 55 to 20 weeks before reinfection detection. Sorted cells were sequenced directly ex vivo without any in vitro expansion.

This clonotype originated in a man in his late teens or twenties with hepatitis C virus infection. The chain uses TRBV5-1 and TRBJ2-1, with D perhaps matching TRBD1 (6 bases). The sequencing sample was made of naive CD8+ T cells sorted from blood. CDR3 region: CASSAGVHEQFF. The CDR3 DNA sequence: TGCGCCAGCAGCGCAGGGGTCCATGAGCAGTTCTTC.